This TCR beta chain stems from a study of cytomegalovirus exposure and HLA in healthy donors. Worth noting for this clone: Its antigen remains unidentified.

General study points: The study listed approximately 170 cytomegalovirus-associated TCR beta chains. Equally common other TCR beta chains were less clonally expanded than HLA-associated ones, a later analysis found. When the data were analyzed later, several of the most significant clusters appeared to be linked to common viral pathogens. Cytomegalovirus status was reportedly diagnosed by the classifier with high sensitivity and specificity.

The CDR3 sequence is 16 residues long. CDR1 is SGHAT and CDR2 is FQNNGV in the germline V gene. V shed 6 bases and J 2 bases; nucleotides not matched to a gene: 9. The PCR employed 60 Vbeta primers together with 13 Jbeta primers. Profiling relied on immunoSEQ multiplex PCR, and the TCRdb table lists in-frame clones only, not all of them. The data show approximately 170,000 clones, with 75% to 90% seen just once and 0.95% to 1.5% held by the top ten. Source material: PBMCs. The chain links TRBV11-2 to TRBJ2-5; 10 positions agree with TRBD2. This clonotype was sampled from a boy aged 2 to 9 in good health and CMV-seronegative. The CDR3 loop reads CASRSLAGGLQETQYF. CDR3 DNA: TGTGCCAGCAGATCGTTAGCGGGAGGCCTTCAAGAGACCCAGTACTTC.